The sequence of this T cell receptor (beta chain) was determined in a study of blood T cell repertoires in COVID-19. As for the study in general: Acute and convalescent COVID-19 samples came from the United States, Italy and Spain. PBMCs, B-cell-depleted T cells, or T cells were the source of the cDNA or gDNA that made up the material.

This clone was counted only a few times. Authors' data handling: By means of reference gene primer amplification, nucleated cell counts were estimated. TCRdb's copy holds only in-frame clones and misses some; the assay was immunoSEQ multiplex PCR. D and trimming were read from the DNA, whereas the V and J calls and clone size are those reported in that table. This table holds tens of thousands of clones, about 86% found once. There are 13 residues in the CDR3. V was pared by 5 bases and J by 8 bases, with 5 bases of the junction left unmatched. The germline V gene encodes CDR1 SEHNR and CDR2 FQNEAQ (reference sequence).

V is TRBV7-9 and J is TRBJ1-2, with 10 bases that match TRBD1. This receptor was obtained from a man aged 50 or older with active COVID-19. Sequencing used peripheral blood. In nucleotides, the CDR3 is TGTGCCAGCAGCCCTAGGACAGGGGGAGGCTACACCTTC. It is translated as CASSPRTGGGYTF.